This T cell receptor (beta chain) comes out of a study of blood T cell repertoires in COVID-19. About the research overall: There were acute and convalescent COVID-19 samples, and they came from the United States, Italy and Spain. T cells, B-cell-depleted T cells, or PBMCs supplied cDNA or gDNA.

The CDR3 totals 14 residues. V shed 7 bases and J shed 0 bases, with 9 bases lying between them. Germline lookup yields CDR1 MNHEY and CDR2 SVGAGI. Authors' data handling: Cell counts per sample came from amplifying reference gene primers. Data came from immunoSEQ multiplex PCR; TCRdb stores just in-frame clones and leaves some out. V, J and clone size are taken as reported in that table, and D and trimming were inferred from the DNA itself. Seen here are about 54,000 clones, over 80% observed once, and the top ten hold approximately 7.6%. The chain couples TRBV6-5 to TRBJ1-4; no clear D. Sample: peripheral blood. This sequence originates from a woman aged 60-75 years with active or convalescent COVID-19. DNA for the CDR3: TGTGCCAGCACACCGACACCAACTAATGAAAAACTGTTTTTT. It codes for CASTPTPTNEKLFF.